The rows below give T cell receptor beta chains drawn from one sample of a study of CD8+ T cells in alopecia areata. The data were produced by immunoSEQ multiplex PCR, yet TCRdb's version contains in-frame clones alone and is incomplete. The sample comprises fewer than 200,000 clones, less than 70% of which are singletons, and 12% to 15% rests with the top ten. The sample in question was CD4+ T cells sorted from blood, obtained at week 24, from a patient treated with tofacitinib. Receptors were obtained from a human donor with alopecia areata. The CDR3 runs from the conserved cysteine through the conserved F or W. Each record gives: D gene, J gene, V gene, clone size, CDR3 protein, CDR3 DNA. D genes are given only for firm matches. Only some rows state a clone size, as once, few, many or a class for expanded clones.

TRBD1	TRBJ1-2	TRBV6-1	-	CASSRDRVFGGYTF	TGTGCCAGCAGTCGGGACAGGGTGTTTGGGGGCTACACCTTC
-	TRBJ1-1	TRBV29-1	-	CSVLKQTNTEAFF	TGCAGCGTTTTGAAACAGACAAACACTGAAGCTTTCTTT
-	TRBJ2-7	TRBV29-1	-	CSVLSRQVGYEQYF	TGCAGCGTTCTTTCCCGACAGGTTGGCTACGAGCAGTACTTC
TRBD1	TRBJ2-4	TRBV5-5	-	CASNPGQVAKNIQYF	TGTGCCAGCAACCCGGGACAGGTCGCCAAAAACATTCAGTACTTC
-	TRBJ2-1	TRBV5-1	-	CASSSDNEQFF	TGCGCCAGCAGCTCTGACAATGAGCAGTTCTTC
-	TRBJ1-4	TRBV27	few	CASCFDRKTNEKLFF	TGTGCCAGCTGCTTCGACAGGAAAACTAATGAAAAACTGTTTTTT
-	TRBJ2-3	TRBV19	-	CASSRSPGDTQYF	TGTGCCAGTAGTAGGTCCCCCGGAGATACGCAGTATTTT
TRBD1	TRBJ1-4	TRBV30	-	CAAGTGTSGPGEKLFF	TGTGCCGCCGGGACAGGGACCTCCGGGCCGGGTGAAAAACTGTTTTTT
-	TRBJ1-3	TRBV5-1	-	CASSLEGDSLFGNTIYF	TGCGCCAGCAGCTTAGAGGGGGACTCTCTCTTTGGAAACACCATATATTTT
TRBD1	TRBJ1-2	TRBV27	-	CASSPQGVDGYTF	TGTGCCAGCAGCCCACAGGGGGTAGATGGCTACACCTTC
TRBD1	TRBJ1-2	TRBV6-5	-	CASSYSGQGIYGYTF	TGTGCCAGCAGTTACTCCGGACAGGGAATCTATGGCTACACCTTC
-	TRBJ2-2	TRBV6-5	-	CASSYEGVGIGELFF	TGTGCCAGCAGTTACGAAGGGGTCGGAATCGGGGAGCTGTTTTTT
TRBD1	TRBJ2-7	TRBV29-1	-	CSAAGTASLEQYF	TGCAGCGCCGCAGGGACAGCGAGCCTCGAGCAGTACTTC
-	TRBJ1-6	TRBV7-3	once	CASGQGTNSPLHF	TGTGCCAGCGGCCAGGGGACTAATTCACCCCTCCACTTT
-	TRBJ2-3	TRBV23-1	once	CASSPRPPSTDTQYF	TGCGCCAGCAGTCCACGGCCGCCAAGCACAGATACGCAGTATTTT
TRBD2	TRBJ2-5	TRBV5-1	-	CASSPPGLAGAGETQYF	TGCGCCAGCAGCCCACCCGGACTAGCGGGGGCAGGGGAGACCCAGTACTTC
-	TRBJ2-5	TRBV4-1	-	CASSQAKNGFQETQYF	TGCGCCAGCAGCCAAGCGAAAAACGGGTTTCAAGAGACCCAGTACTTC
TRBD1	TRBJ1-2	TRBV29-1	-	CSVVGVGQTYGYTF	TGCAGCGTCGTCGGCGTGGGACAGACCTATGGCTACACCTTC
-	TRBJ1-1	TRBV5-1	-	CASSFLQGSFGGVTEAFF	TGCGCCAGCAGCTTCCTTCAGGGTTCTTTCGGCGGAGTCACTGAAGCTTTCTTT
TRBD2	TRBJ2-3	TRBV6-5	few	CASSEGLADTDTQYF	TGTGCCAGCAGCGAGGGACTAGCGGATACAGATACGCAGTATTTT
-	TRBJ2-1	TRBV7-9	once	CASSSSAGLRQFF	TGTGCCAGCAGCTCGTCCGCGGGTTTAAGGCAGTTCTTC
-	TRBJ2-1	TRBV30	-	CAWSVLTGTYNEQFF	TGTGCCTGGAGTGTACTAACCGGGACCTACAATGAGCAGTTCTTC
-	TRBJ2-3	TRBV7-9	-	CASSSPATSSTDTQYF	TGTGCCAGCAGCTCGCCAGCAACCTCTAGCACAGATACGCAGTATTTT
-	TRBJ2-5	TRBV11-2	-	CASTFGGFGETQYF	TGTGCCAGCACCTTCGGAGGTTTTGGGGAGACCCAGTACTTC
TRBD1	TRBJ2-7	TRBV18	-	CASSPTGSASYEQYF	TGTGCCAGCTCACCGACAGGGAGTGCCTCCTACGAGCAGTACTTC
-	TRBJ1-4	TRBV4-1	-	CASSQASVSGASNEKLFF	TGCGCCAGCAGCCAAGCGAGTGTATCGGGGGCGTCTAATGAAAAACTGTTTTTT
-	TRBJ2-5	TRBV5-1	once	CASSLTETQYF	TGCGCCAGCAGCTTGACAGAGACCCAGTACTTC
-	TRBJ1-2	TRBV14	-	CASSHHPGTVGYTF	TGTGCCAGCAGCCACCATCCCGGGACCGTTGGCTACACCTTC